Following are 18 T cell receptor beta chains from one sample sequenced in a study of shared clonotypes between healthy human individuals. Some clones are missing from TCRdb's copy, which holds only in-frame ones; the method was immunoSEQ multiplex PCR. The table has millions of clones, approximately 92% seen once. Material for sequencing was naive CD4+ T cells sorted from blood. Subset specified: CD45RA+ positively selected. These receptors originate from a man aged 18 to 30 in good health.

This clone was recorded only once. The CDR3, as DNA: TGCGCCAGCAGCAAGAATCAAGGAACTGGAAACACCATATATTTT. Residues: CASSKNQGTGNTIYF. V is TRBV4-1 and J is TRBJ1-3; D uncertain. Trimming removed 5 bases at V and 2 bases at J, with 13 bases between. Germline V lookup: CDR1 MGHRA, CDR2 YSYEKL. The CDR3 extends over 15 amino acids.

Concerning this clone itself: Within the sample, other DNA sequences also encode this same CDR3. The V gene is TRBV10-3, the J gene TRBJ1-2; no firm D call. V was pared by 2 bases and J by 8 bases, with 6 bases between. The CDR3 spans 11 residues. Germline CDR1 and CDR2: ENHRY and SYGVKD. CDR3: CAISEGEGYTF. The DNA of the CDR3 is TGTGCCATCAGTGAGGGGGAGGGCTACACCTTC.

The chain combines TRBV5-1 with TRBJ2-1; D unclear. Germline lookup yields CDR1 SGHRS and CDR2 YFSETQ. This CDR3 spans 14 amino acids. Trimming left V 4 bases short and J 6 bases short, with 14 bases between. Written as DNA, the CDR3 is TGCGCCAGCAGCCCTACTCCTATGGGCAATGAGCAGTTCTTC. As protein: CASSPTPMGNEQFF.

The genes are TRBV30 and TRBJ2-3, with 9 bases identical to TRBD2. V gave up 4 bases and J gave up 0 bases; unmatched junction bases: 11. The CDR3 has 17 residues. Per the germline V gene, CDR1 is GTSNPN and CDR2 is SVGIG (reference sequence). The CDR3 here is CAWMGRSSGGSTDTQYF. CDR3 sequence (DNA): TGTGCCTGGATGGGGAGGAGTAGCGGGGGAAGCACAGATACGCAGTATTTT. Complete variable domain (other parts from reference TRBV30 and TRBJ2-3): SQTIHQWPATLVQPVGSPLSLECTVEGTSNPNLYWYRQAAGRGLQLLFYSVGIGQISSEVPQNLSASRPQDRQFILSSKKLLLSDSGFYLCAWMGRSSGGSTDTQYFGPGTRLTVL.

CDR3 sequence (DNA): TGTGCCAGCAGACTATGGACTAGGCAAGAGACCCAGTACTTC. Protein: CASRLWTRQETQYF. The V call is TRBV7-6, the J call TRBJ2-5, with 7 bases that match TRBD2. CDR3 length: 14 amino acids. CDR1 and CDR2 (germline): SGHVS, FNYEAQ. V was pared by 6 bases and J by 2 bases, with 6 bases of the junction left unmatched.

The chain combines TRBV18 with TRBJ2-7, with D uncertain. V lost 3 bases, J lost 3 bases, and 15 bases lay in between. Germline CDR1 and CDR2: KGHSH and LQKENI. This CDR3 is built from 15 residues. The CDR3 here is CASSPAQTPYYEQYF. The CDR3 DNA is TGTGCCAGCTCACCCGCACAGACCCCATACTACGAGCAGTACTTC.

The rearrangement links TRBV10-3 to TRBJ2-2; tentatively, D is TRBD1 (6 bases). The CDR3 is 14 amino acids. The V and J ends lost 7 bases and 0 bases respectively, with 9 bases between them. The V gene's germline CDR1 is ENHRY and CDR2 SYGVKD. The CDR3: CAITGQSNTGELFF. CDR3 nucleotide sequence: TGTGCCATCACCGGACAGTCGAACACCGGGGAGCTGTTTTTT.

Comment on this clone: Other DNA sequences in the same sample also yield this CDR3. CDR3 bases: TGTGCCAGCAGTGGACAGGGGATGAACACTGAAGCTTTCTTT. Its protein is CASSGQGMNTEAFF. This chain uses TRBV2 with TRBJ1-1; 8 nucleotides line up with TRBD1. The CDR3 totals 14 residues. Germline V gene lookup returns CDR1 SNHLY and CDR2 FYNNEI. V trimming: 4 bases; J trimming: 0 bases; junction bases outside the gene matches: 1.

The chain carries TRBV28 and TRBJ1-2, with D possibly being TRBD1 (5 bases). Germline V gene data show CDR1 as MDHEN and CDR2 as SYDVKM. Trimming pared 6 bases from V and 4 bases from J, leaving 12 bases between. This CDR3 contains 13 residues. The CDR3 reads CASRETVSYGYTF. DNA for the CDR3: TGTGCCAGCAGAGAGACAGTTTCCTATGGCTACACCTTC.

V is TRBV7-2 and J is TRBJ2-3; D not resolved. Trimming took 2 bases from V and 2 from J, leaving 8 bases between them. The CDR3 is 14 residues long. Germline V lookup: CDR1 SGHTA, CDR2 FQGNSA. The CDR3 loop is CASSLMAYTDTQYF. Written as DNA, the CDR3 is TGTGCCAGCAGCTTAATGGCCTACACAGATACGCAGTATTTT.

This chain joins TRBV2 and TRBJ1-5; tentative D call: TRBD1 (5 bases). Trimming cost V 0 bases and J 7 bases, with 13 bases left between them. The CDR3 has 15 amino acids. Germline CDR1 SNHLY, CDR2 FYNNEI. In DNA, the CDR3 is TGTGCCAGCAGTGAAGCCGGAATTGGGACCCAGCCCCAGCATTTT. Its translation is CASSEAGIGTQPQHF.

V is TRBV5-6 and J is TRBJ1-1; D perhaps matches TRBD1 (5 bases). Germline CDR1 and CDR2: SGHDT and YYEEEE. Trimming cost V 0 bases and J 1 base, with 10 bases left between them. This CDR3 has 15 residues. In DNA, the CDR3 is TGTGCCAGCAGCTTGGTCAGGGAACAGAACACTGAAGCTTTCTTT. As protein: CASSLVREQNTEAFF.

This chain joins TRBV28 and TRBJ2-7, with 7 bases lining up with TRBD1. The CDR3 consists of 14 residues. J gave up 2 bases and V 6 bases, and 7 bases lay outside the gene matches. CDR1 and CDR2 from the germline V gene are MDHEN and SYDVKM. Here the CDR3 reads CASSSGTAPYEQYF. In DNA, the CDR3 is TGTGCCAGCAGCTCCGGGACAGCTCCCTACGAGCAGTACTTC.

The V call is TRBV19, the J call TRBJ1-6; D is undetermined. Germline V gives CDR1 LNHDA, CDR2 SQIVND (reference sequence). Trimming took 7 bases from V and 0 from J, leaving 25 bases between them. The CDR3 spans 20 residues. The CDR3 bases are TGTGCCAGTACCCCAACACCAGGATTAACTAGGCTCTCCTATAATTCACCCCTCCACTTT. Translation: CASTPTPGLTRLSYNSPLHF.

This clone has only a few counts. CDR3 nucleotides: TGTGCCAGCAGCTCCTCTTGGGACAAGATAATTCAGCCCCAGCATTTT. It specifies CASSSSWDKIIQPQHF. J is TRBJ1-5 and V is TRBV7-9, with D possibly being TRBD1 (6 bases). This CDR3 region has 16 residues. V was clipped by 4 bases and J by 6 bases, with 19 bases between them. CDR1 and CDR2 from the germline V gene are SEHNR and FQNEAQ (reference sequence).

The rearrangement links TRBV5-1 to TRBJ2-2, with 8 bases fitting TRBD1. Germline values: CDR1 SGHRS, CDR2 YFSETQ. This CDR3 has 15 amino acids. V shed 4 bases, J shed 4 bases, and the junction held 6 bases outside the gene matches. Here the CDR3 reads CASSTDRASTGELFF. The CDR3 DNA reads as TGCGCCAGCAGCACGGACAGGGCGTCCACCGGGGAGCTGTTTTTT.

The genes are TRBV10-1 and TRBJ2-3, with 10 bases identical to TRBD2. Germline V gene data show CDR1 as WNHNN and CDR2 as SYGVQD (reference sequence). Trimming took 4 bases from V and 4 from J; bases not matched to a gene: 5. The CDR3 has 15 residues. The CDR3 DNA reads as TGCGCCAGCAGTGCTACCGGGACTAGCGCAGATACGCAGTATTTT. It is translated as CASSATGTSADTQYF.

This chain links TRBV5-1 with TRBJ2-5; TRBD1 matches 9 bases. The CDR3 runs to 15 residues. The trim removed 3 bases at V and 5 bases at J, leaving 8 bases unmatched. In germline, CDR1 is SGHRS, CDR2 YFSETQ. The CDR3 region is CASSSTGGFRETQYF. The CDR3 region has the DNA TGCGCCAGCAGCTCCACAGGGGGCTTTAGGGAGACCCAGTACTTC.